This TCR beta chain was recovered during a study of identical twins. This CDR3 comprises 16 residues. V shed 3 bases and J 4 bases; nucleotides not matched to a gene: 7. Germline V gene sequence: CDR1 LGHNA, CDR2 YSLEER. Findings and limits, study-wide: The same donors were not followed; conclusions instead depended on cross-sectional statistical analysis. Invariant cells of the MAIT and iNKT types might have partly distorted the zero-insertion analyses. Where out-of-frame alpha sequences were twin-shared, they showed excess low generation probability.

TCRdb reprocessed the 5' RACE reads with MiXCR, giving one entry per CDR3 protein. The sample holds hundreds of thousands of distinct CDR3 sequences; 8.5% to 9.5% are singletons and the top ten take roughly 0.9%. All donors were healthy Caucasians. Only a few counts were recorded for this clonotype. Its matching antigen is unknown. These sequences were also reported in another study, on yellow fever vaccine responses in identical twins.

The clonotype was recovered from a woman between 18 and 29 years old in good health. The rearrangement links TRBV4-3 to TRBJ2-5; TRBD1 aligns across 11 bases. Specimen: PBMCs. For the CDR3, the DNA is TGCGCCAGCAGCCAGAACTGGGACAGGGGGGGAGAGACCCAGTACTTC. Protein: CASSQNWDRGGETQYF.